This T cell receptor (beta chain) was found in a study of blood T cells in healthy people across ages. This CDR3 is 14 amino acids long. Germline CDR1 reads LGHDT; CDR2 reads YNNKEL (reference sequence). A sample-barcoded 5' primer and a J-beta primer mix were used in a second PCR of about 7 to 12 cycles. TCRdb reanalysed the 5' RACE reads using MiXCR and keeps one entry per CDR3 protein. This table holds 450,000 to 600,000 distinct CDR3 sequences, about 26% found once. These same records also appear under a second study, on T cells of mothers and their children.

V and J are TRBV3-1 and TRBJ2-5; 10 bases align to TRBD1. The DNA end is a closer match to TRBJ2-7, so the J assignment may be wrong. The clonotype originates from a boy aged 2 to 9 in good health. The sample taken for sequencing was blood. Here the CDR3 reads CASSRQGAVYEQYF. CDR3 nucleotides: TGTGCCAGCAGTCGACAGGGGGCAGTGTACGAGCAGTACTTC.